This T cell receptor (beta chain) was identified during a study of cytomegalovirus exposure and HLA in healthy donors. Repertoires were generated with immunoSEQ multiplex PCR, while TCRdb's copy carries only in-frame clones and drops some. The table has 55,000 to 75,000 clones, almost 95% seen once. Study outcomes and limitations: Cytomegalovirus association was listed for 164 TCR beta chains. According to reports, the classifier identified cytomegalovirus status with high specificity and sensitivity.

Of note for this clone: Its specificity is unknown.

With V trimmed by 6 bases and J by 0 bases, 0 bases remained unmatched. The length of the CDR3 is 14 residues. CDR1 and CDR2 from the germline V gene are SNHLY and FYNNEI. Separate from the roughly 730-subject first cohort, the approximately 120-subject validation cohort was the one that the donors belonged to. The chain couples TRBV2 to TRBJ2-1; 9 nucleotides line up with TRBD1. The specimen sequenced was PBMCs. The receptor comes from a man between 18 and 29 years old in good health and CMV-seropositive. The DNA of the CDR3 is TGTGCCAGCAGGGGACAGGGCTCCTACAATGAGCAGTTCTTC. Translation gives CASRGQGSYNEQFF.